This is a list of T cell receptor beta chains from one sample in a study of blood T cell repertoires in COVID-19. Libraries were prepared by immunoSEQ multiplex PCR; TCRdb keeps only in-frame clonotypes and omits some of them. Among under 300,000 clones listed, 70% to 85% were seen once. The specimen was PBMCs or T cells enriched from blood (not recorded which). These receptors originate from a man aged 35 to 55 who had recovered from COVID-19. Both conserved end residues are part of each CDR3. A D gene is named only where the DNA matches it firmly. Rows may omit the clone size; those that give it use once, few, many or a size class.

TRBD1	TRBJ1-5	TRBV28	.	CASSLYGGQEGQPQHF	TGTGCCAGCAGTTTATATGGGGGACAGGAGGGTCAGCCCCAGCATTTT
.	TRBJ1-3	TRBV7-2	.	CASSFTRGPGNTIYF	TGTGCCAGCAGCTTCACGCGGGGGCCGGGAAACACCATATATTTT
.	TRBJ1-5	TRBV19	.	CASSSTGPQHF	TGTGCCAGTAGTTCGACTGGGCCCCAGCATTTT
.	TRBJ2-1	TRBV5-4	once	CASSLWGGPVNEQFF	TGTGCCAGCAGCTTGTGGGGGGGGCCCGTGAATGAGCAGTTCTTC
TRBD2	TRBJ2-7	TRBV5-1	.	CASSFLAGSREQYF	TGCGCCAGCAGCTTTCTAGCGGGGTCAAGGGAGCAGTACTTC
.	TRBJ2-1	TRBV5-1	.	CASSPTSARINEQFF	TGCGCCAGCAGCCCCACAAGCGCGAGGATCAATGAGCAGTTCTTC
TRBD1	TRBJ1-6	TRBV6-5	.	CASGQGNSPLHF	TGTGCCAGCGGACAGGGGAATTCACCCCTCCACTTT
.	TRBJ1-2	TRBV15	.	CATSRDLSGYTF	TGTGCCACCAGCAGAGATCTGAGTGGCTACACCTTC
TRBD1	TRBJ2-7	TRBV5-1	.	CASSPRTGIPYEQYF	TGCGCCAGCAGCCCCAGGACAGGGATTCCCTACGAGCAGTACTTC
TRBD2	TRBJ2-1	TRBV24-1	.	CATSDPGLAGGNEQFF	TGTGCCACCAGTGACCCGGGACTAGCGGGGGGCAATGAGCAGTTCTTC
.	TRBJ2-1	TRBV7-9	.	CALSESGYNEQFF	TGTGCCCTCTCCGAGAGCGGTTACAATGAGCAGTTCTTC
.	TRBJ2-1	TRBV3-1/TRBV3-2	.	CASSLASGHNEQFF	TGTGCCAGCAGCCTAGCATCCGGCCACAATGAGCAGTTCTTC
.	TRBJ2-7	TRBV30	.	CAGRGVSYEQYF	TGTGCGGGCAGGGGGGTATCCTACGAGCAGTACTTC
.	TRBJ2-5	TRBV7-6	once	CASHRGGIGQETQYF	TGTGCCAGCCACCGAGGCGGAATTGGCCAAGAGACCCAGTACTTC
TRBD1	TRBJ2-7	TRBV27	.	CASSLGRTGLIEQYF	TGTGCCAGCAGTTTGGGGCGGACAGGGTTAATCGAGCAGTACTTC
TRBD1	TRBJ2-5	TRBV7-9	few	CASSRKGSRGLGETQYF	TGTGCCAGCAGCCGGAAAGGGTCCAGGGGGCTGGGAGAGACCCAGTACTTC
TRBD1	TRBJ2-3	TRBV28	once	CASIRNPRQGAYTQYF	TGTGCCAGCATTAGAAACCCCCGCCAGGGGGCCTATACGCAGTATTTT
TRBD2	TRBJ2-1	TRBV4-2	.	CASSRPGSGGAHEQFF	TGTGCCAGCAGCCGGCCGGGCAGCGGGGGGGCCCATGAGCAGTTCTTC
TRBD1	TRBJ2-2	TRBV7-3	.	CASSSRQGVLFF	TGTGCCAGCAGCTCCAGACAGGGAGTGCTGTTTTTT
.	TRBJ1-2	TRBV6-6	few	CASSRNRDFYGYTF	TGTGCCAGCAGTAGGAACAGGGATTTCTATGGCTACACCTTC
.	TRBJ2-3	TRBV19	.	CASSIVTPTDTQYF	TGTGCCAGTAGTATAGTGACTCCCACAGATACGCAGTATTTT
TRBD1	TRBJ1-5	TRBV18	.	CASSPVSGGGNQPQHF	TGTGCCAGCTCACCAGTATCAGGGGGCGGCAATCAGCCCCAGCATTTT
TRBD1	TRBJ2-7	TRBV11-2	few	CASSLVRGRYEQYF	TGTGCCAGCAGCTTAGTGAGGGGGCGGTACGAGCAGTACTTC
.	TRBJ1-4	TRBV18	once	CASSPRGYGGEKLFF	TGTGCCAGCTCACCGAGAGGATACGGGGGTGAAAAACTGTTTTTT
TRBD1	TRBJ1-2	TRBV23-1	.	CASSQATSRGLTGYTF	TGCGCCAGCAGTCAAGCCACCTCCAGGGGGCTAACTGGCTACACCTTC
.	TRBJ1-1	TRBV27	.	CASSWGRATEAFF	TGTGCCAGCAGTTGGGGCAGGGCAACTGAAGCTTTCTTT
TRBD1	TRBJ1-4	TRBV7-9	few	CASSFTGGGNEKLFF	TGTGCCAGCAGCTTCACAGGGGGCGGAAATGAAAAACTGTTTTTT
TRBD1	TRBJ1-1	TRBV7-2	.	CASSLGATGTGGEAFF	TGTGCCAGCAGCTTAGGAGCCACCGGGACAGGGGGGGAGGCTTTCTTT
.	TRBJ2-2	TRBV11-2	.	CASSLVVRGETGELFF	TGTGCCAGCAGCTTAGTTGTCAGGGGGGAAACCGGGGAGCTGTTTTTT
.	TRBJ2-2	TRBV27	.	CASSSQTARGTGELFF	TGTGCCAGCAGTTCTCAGACTGCCCGGGGAACCGGGGAGCTGTTTTTT
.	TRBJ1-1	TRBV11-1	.	CASSSPAGPNTEAFF	TGTGCCAGCAGCTCCCCGGCAGGGCCGAACACTGAAGCTTTCTTT
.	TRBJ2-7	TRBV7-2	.	CASSLDQRSIEQYF	TGTGCCAGCAGCTTAGACCAACGGAGCATCGAGCAGTACTTC
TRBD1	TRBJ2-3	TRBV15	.	CATSREWDSLGTQYF	TGTGCCACCAGCAGAGAGTGGGACAGCCTGGGTACGCAGTATTTT
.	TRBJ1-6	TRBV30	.	CAWRAGNTYNSPLHF	TGTGCCTGGAGAGCCGGGAATACCTATAATTCACCCCTCCACTTT
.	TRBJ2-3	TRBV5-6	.	CASSLDAGTDTQYF	TGTGCCAGCAGCTTGGATGCAGGCACAGATACGCAGTATTTT
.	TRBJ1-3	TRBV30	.	CAWNQGLGGNTIYF	TGTGCCTGGAATCAGGGTTTGGGTGGAAACACCATATATTTT
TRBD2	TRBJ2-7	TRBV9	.	CASSAGLAVSYEQYF	TGTGCCAGCAGCGCCGGACTAGCGGTCTCCTACGAGCAGTACTTC
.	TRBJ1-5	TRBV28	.	CASSPPSTGFRNQPQHF	TGTGCCAGCAGTCCTCCATCGACAGGTTTTCGCAATCAGCCCCAGCATTTT
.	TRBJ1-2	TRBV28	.	CASSLADGYTF	TGTGCCAGCAGTCTCGCGGATGGCTACACCTTC
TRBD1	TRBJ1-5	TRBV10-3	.	CAISRDREVQPQHF	TGTGCCATCAGCCGGGACAGGGAAGTCCAGCCCCAGCATTTT
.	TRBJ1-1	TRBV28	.	CASSPQAPGYKEAFF	TGTGCCAGCAGTCCGCAGGCCCCGGGGTACAAAGAAGCTTTCTTT
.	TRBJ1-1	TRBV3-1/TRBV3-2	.	CASSPTAPDTEAFF	TGTGCCAGCAGCCCGACAGCCCCGGACACTGAAGCTTTCTTT
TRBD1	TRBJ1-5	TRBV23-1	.	CASSTIGTEANQPQHF	TGCGCCAGCAGTACAATTGGGACAGAAGCTAATCAGCCCCAGCATTTT
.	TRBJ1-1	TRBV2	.	CASSGHHWAFF	TGTGCCAGCAGTGGGCACCATTGGGCTTTCTTT
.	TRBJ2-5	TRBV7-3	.	CASSLGGGRETQYF	TGTGCCAGCAGCTTAGGCGGGGGCAGGGAGACCCAGTACTTC
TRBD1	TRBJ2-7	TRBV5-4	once	CASSLGQGNYEQYF	TGTGCCAGCAGCTTGGGACAGGGAAATTACGAGCAGTACTTC
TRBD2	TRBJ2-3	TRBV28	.	CASRTPTPGLAGHSTDTQYF	TGTGCCAGCAGGACCCCGACTCCGGGACTAGCGGGACACAGCACAGATACGCAGTATTTT